Listed below are T cell receptor beta chains from one sample, sequenced in a study of T cell responses to AZD1222 COVID-19 vaccine. Generated by immunoSEQ multiplex PCR, the TCRdb table keeps only in-frame clones and is missing some. The sample has about 94,000 clones; more than 70% are singletons. The sample was peripheral blood, taken on day 0 of AZD1222 vaccination. Receptor source: an adult in good health. The CDR3 runs from the conserved cysteine through the conserved F or W. A D gene is named only where the DNA matches it firmly. Where a row states a size, it is once, few, many or the class of an expanded clone; other rows omit it.

TRBJ1-2 | - | TRBD1 | TRBV4-3 | TGCGCCAGCAGCCAAGCGCAGGGGGCGAAGGGCTACACCTTC | CASSQAQGAKGYTF
TRBJ2-7 | once | - | TRBV7-9 | TGTGCCAGCAGCCCCCGGAGAGGGCTGTACGAGCAGTACTTC | CASSPRRGLYEQYF
TRBJ1-4 | - | - | TRBV11-2 | TGTGCCAGCAGCCGGGGGGGAACTAATGAAAAACTGTTTTTT | CASSRGGTNEKLFF
TRBJ2-1 | - | TRBD2 | TRBV7-3 | TGTGCCAGCAGCGCGGACGGCGGGAGAGCCTACAATGAGCAGTTCTTC | CASSADGGRAYNEQFF
TRBJ2-1 | - | - | TRBV7-2 | TGTGCCAGCAGCTTAGACGCCTACAATGAGCAGTTCTTC | CASSLDAYNEQFF
TRBJ1-5 | - | TRBD1 | TRBV19 | TGTGCCAGTAGTATAGACAGGGGGGATCAGCCCCAGCATTTT | CASSIDRGDQPQHF
TRBJ2-7 | - | TRBD1 | TRBV7-9 | TGTGCCAGCAGCTTAGAAGGGACAGGGGTTCATCACGAGCAGTACTTC | CASSLEGTGVHHEQYF
TRBJ2-3 | once | - | TRBV2 | TGTGCCAGCAGTGTACCCGGGCGGAGTTCGGGCACAGATACGCAGTATTTT | CASSVPGRSSGTDTQYF
TRBJ1-5 | - | TRBD1 | TRBV3-1/TRBV3-2 | TGTGCCAGCAGCCCAGGGACAGGCCCATGGCCCCAGCATTTT | CASSPGTGPWPQHF
TRBJ1-2 | - | - | TRBV27 | TGTGCCAGCAGTTTTTGGGGAGGGGATGGCTACACCTTC | CASSFWGGDGYTF
TRBJ2-1 | - | TRBD2 | TRBV20-1 | TGCAGTGCTAGTAGGCTAGCGGACCACAATGAGCAGTTCTTC | CSASRLADHNEQFF
TRBJ2-5 | - | TRBD1 | TRBV30 | TGTGCCTGGAGTATAACAGGGGGCCAAGAGACCCAGTACTTC | CAWSITGGQETQYF
TRBJ2-1 | - | TRBD1 | TRBV5-4 | TGTGCCAGCAGCTTGGAGGACAGGGGCTACAATGAGCAGTTCTTC | CASSLEDRGYNEQFF
TRBJ2-5 | - | TRBD1 | TRBV6-5 | TGTGCCAGCAGTTCCGGGACAGGGATCGGGGGGACCCAGTACTTC | CASSSGTGIGGTQYF
TRBJ2-5 | - | TRBD2 | TRBV6-5 | TGTGCCAGCAGTTTAGCCACCCTCGGGGGGCAAGAGACCCAGTACTTC | CASSLATLGGQETQYF
TRBJ2-5 | few | - | TRBV15 | TGTGCCACCAGCAGAGACCCCGGACTGGGGGAGACCCAGTACTTC | CATSRDPGLGETQYF
TRBJ2-7 | - | - | TRBV5-6 | TGTGCCAGCAGCTTGGGCAGGCTCGACGAGCAGTACTTC | CASSLGRLDEQYF
TRBJ2-7 | - | - | TRBV12-5 | TGTGCTAGTGGTTTGGGATCCCAAGCCGAGCAGTACTTC | CASGLGSQAEQYF
TRBJ2-2 | - | TRBD2 | TRBV27 | TGTGCCAGCAGTTTAAGAATAGCGGGGGACCTGAGGTTCACCGGGGAGCTGTTTTTT | CASSLRIAGDLRFTGELFF
TRBJ2-7 | - | TRBD1 | TRBV30 | TGTGCCTGGAGTAGCCGGGACAGGGCCTACGAGCAGTACTTC | CAWSSRDRAYEQYF
TRBJ2-3 | - | - | TRBV7-3 | TGTGCCAGCAGCTTATTCGGGTCAGGCACAGATACGCAGTATTTT | CASSLFGSGTDTQYF
TRBJ1-4 | - | TRBD1 | TRBV28 | TGTGCCAGCAGTCTAGGACAGGGGGCAAGTGAAAAACTGTTTTTT | CASSLGQGASEKLFF
TRBJ2-1 | - | - | TRBV5-1 | TGCGCCAGCAGCTTCCCCCAGGGTATTGAGCAGTTCTTC | CASSFPQGIEQFF
TRBJ1-2 | - | - | TRBV5-8 | TGTGCCAGCAGCTTGAACCACAGGGACTATGGCTACACCTTC | CASSLNHRDYGYTF
TRBJ1-4 | - | - | TRBV18 | TGTGCCAGCTCACCAACTGCAACTAATGAAAAACTGTTTTTT | CASSPTATNEKLFF
TRBJ2-7 | - | - | TRBV6-5 | TGTGCCAGCATGGAACGTCCCTCATACGAGCAGTACTTC | CASMERPSYEQYF
TRBJ1-1 | - | TRBD1 | TRBV19 | TGTGCCAGTAGTCCACGGACAGGAAGGCAGGCTTTCTTT | CASSPRTGRQAFF
TRBJ1-6 | few | - | TRBV10-3 | TGTGCCATCACTCCGGGACTTGATAATTCACCCCTCCACTTT | CAITPGLDNSPLHF
TRBJ2-7 | - | - | TRBV28 | TGTGCCAGCAGACTGGGCGGGGCGACCTACGAGCAGTACTTC | CASRLGGATYEQYF
TRBJ2-5 | - | TRBD1 | TRBV29-1 | TGCAGCGTCCGGTGGACAGGGGATGGGACCCAGTACTTC | CSVRWTGDGTQYF
TRBJ2-3 | - | - | TRBV10-3 | TGTGCCATCAGTGAGAGCCGGGATACGCAGTATTTT | CAISESRDTQYF
TRBJ2-7 | - | TRBD1 | TRBV6-5 | TGTGCCAGCAGGGGGAGACAGGGTGGGTACGAGCAGTACTTC | CASRGRQGGYEQYF
TRBJ2-2 | few | TRBD2 | TRBV3-1/TRBV3-2 | TGTGCCAGCACGGGAGGGGCCCTAAACACCGGGGAGCTGTTTTTT | CASTGGALNTGELFF
TRBJ2-7 | - | - | TRBV20-1 | TGCAGTGCTAGAGAGGACTACGAGCAGTACTTC | CSAREDYEQYF
TRBJ1-2 | few | - | TRBV5-6 | TGTGCCAGCAGCTTGGTCAGGGTCAACTATGGCTACACCTTC | CASSLVRVNYGYTF
TRBJ1-5 | - | - | TRBV2 | TGTGCCAGCAGTGTCAATCAGCCCCAGCATTTT | CASSVNQPQHF
TRBJ1-3 | - | - | TRBV2 | TGTGCCAGCAGTGAAGGCGCCTACTCTGGAAACACCATATATTTT | CASSEGAYSGNTIYF
TRBJ1-1 | - | - | TRBV27 | TGTGCCAGCAGGGATATATCGAACACTGAAGCTTTCTTT | CASRDISNTEAFF
TRBJ1-1 | once | - | TRBV5-1 | TGCGCCAGCAGCCCCTCGACAGGGAACACTGAAGCTTTCTTT | CASSPSTGNTEAFF
TRBJ2-3 | once | TRBD2 | TRBV30 | TGTGCCTGGAGTGCCACGGGGCTAGCGGGGGTGAGCACAGATACGCAGTATTTT | CAWSATGLAGVSTDTQYF
TRBJ2-7 | - | - | TRBV28 | TGTGCCATAGGACAGTTCATCGACTACGAGCAGTACTTC | CAIGQFIDYEQYF
TRBJ1-6 | - | - | TRBV3-1/TRBV3-2 | TGTGCCAGCAGCCAAGAAAGGAATTCACCCCTCCACTTT | CASSQERNSPLHF
TRBJ1-3 | few | - | TRBV9 | TGTGCCAGCAGCGTAGCGGACTCTGGAAACACCATATATTTT | CASSVADSGNTIYF
TRBJ1-3 | - | - | TRBV21-1 | TGTGCCAGCAGCAACGGGCCAGGTTCCCAAAGCTCTGGAAACACCATATATTTT | CASSNGPGSQSSGNTIYF
TRBJ2-6 | - | - | TRBV19 | TGTGCCAGTAGTAGCAGGGCCCCGGGGGCCAACGTCCTGACTTTC | CASSSRAPGANVLTF
TRBJ1-5 | - | TRBD1 | TRBV7-9 | TGTGCCAGCAGCTGGGGGACAGGGAGTAACAATCAGCCCCAGCATTTT | CASSWGTGSNNQPQHF
TRBJ1-2 | few | - | TRBV2 | TGTGCCAGCATTTGGACCGTGACTCAACTACCTAACTATGGCTACACCTTC | CASIWTVTQLPNYGYTF
TRBJ1-1 | - | - | TRBV9 | TGTGCCAGCAGCGCCCACCGGGGGAACACTGAAGCTTTCTTT | CASSAHRGNTEAFF
TRBJ1-1 | once | TRBD1 | TRBV5-1 | TGCGCCAGCAGCTTGGGGACAGGGGGGAACACTGAAGCTTTCTTT | CASSLGTGGNTEAFF